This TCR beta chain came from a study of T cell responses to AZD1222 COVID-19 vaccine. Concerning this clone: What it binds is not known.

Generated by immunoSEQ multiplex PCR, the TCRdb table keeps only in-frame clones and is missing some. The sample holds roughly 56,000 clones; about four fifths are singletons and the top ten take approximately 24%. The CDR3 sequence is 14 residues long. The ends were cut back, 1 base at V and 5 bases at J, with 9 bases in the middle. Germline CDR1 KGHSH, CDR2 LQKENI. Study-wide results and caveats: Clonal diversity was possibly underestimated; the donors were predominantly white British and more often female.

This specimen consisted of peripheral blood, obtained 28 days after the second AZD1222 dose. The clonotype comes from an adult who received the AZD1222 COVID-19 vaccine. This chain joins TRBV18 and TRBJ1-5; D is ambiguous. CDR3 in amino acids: CASSPRPVDQPQHF. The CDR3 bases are TGTGCCAGCTCACCACGGCCAGTCGATCAGCCCCAGCATTTT.